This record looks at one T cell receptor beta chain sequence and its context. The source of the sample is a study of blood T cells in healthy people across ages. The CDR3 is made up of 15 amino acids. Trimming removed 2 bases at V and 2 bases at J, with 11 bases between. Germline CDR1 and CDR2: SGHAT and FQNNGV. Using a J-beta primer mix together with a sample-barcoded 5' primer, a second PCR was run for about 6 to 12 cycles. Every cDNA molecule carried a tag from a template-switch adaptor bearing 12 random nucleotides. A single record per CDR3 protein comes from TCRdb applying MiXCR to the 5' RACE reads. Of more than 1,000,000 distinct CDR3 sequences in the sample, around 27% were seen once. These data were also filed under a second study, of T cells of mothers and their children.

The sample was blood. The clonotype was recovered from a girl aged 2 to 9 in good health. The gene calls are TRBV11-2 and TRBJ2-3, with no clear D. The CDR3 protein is CASSLHTAITDTQYF. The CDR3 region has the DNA TGTGCCAGCAGCTTACATACGGCGATCACAGATACGCAGTATTTT.